This is a list of T cell receptor beta chains from one sample in a study of T-cell reconstitution after alpha-beta-depleted transplantation in children. One entry per CDR3 protein, called by TCRdb with MiXCR from the PCR reads. The table lists 450,000 to 600,000 distinct CDR3 sequences, around 16% of them singletons, with over 3% in the top ten. The source was PBMCs from the stem cell graft donor, collected from the stem cell graft. The origin of the receptors is a human donor who donated a stem cell graft to a child with acute lymphoblastic leukemia. Both conserved end residues are part of each CDR3. D genes are given only for firm matches. Some rows have no size entry. The others give once, few or many, or a class for an expanded clone.

TRBJ1-2,TRBV7-6,.,.,TGTGCCAGCAGCCTCGGACATACGGACTATGGCTACACCTTC,CASSLGHTDYGYTF
TRBJ1-5,TRBV7-9,.,.,TGTGCCAGCAGCTTAGGGGAACCCCAGGGTTATCAGCCCCAGCATTTT,CASSLGEPQGYQPQHF
TRBJ1-5,TRBV28,few,.,TGTGCCAGCGGGAGTGGACGGCGTTATAATCAGCCCCAGCATTTT,CASGSGRRYNQPQHF
TRBJ2-7,TRBV20-1,.,TRBD2,TGCAGTGCTAGACTAGCGGGAGCCGAGCAGTACTTC,CSARLAGAEQYF
TRBJ1-1,TRBV11-1,many,TRBD1,TGTGCCAGCAGCTCATCGACAGGGAAGGGTATCGGGGACACTGAAGCTTTCTTT,CASSSSTGKGIGDTEAFF
TRBJ2-1,TRBV27,.,TRBD2,TGTGCCAGCAGTAACAGGGTAGCGGGAGACCTGTACAATGAGCAGTTCTTC,CASSNRVAGDLYNEQFF
TRBJ2-7,TRBV27,.,.,TGTGCCAGCAGTTTTGGATCCTTATACGAGCAGTACTTC,CASSFGSLYEQYF
TRBJ2-2,TRBV5-1,.,.,TGCGCCAGCAGTTTGGGACATGAGTTCGGGGAGCTGTTTTTT,CASSLGHEFGELFF
TRBJ2-7,TRBV5-6,.,.,TGTGCCAGCAGCCAGCGTTGGGGGACGTACGAGCAGTACTTC,CASSQRWGTYEQYF
TRBJ2-1,TRBV5-1,few,.,TGCGCCAGCTTTGGACAGGCATTAGCGGGAAAAGCCCTTGAGCAGTTCTTC,CASFGQALAGKALEQFF
TRBJ2-3,TRBV20-1,few,TRBD1,TGCAGTGCCCGAAAGGGGGCAGTCACATATACGCAGTATTTT,CSARKGAVTYTQYF
TRBJ2-5,TRBV3-1,few,TRBD2,TGTGCCAGCAGCCAGGTGGGACTAGCGGGAGAGTTTTCGGAGACCCAGTACTTC,CASSQVGLAGEFSETQYF
TRBJ2-3,TRBV28,few,TRBD2,TGTGCCAGCAGTCCGGGAGGAATCACAGATACGCAGTATTTT,CASSPGGITDTQYF
TRBJ2-2,TRBV29-1,few,.,TGCAGCGTTACGCCGCAGGGTTACACCGGGGAGCTGTTTTTT,CSVTPQGYTGELFF
TRBJ2-1,TRBV12-3/TRBV12-4,few,.,TGTGCCAGCAGTCATAGTTTCAATGAGCAGTTCTTC,CASSHSFNEQFF
TRBJ1-4,TRBV4-1,.,.,TGCGCCAGCAGCCAAGCACGGGATAATGAAAAACTGTTTTTT,CASSQARDNEKLFF
TRBJ2-5,TRBV5-1,many,TRBD1,TGCGCCAGCAGCAGAGGACAGGGGCAAGAGACCCAGTACTTC,CASSRGQGQETQYF
TRBJ1-4,TRBV20-1,few,.,TGCAGTGCTAGAGATCGGACAGTCCATAATGAAAAACTGTTTTTT,CSARDRTVHNEKLFF
TRBJ2-3,TRBV5-1,many,TRBD2,TGCGCCAGCAGCACCCATCAGCGGGAGTCTAAACTATATTATAGCACAGATACGCAGTATTTT,CASSTHQRESKLYYSTDTQYF
TRBJ2-3,TRBV5-1,.,.,TGCGCCAGCAGCCTTAGGGGGGGAGCCCCAGATACGCAGTATTTT,CASSLRGGAPDTQYF
TRBJ2-1,TRBV5-1,.,TRBD1,TGCGCCAGCAGCCCACCCCGACAGGGAACCAATTATGAGCAGTTCTTC,CASSPPRQGTNYEQFF
TRBJ1-2,TRBV6-1,.,TRBD1,TGTGCCAGCAGTCCGCAGGGGGCGGACTATGGCTACACCTTC,CASSPQGADYGYTF
TRBJ1-6,TRBV5-6,few,TRBD1,TGTGCCAGCAGCTTGACCGGGACAGGGCCATCACCCCTCCACTTT,CASSLTGTGPSPLHF
TRBJ2-1,TRBV18,.,.,TGTGCCAGCTCACCGACTACCGCCCTTCACAATGAGCAGTTCTTC,CASSPTTALHNEQFF
TRBJ2-6,TRBV27,few,TRBD1,TGTGCCAGCAGGGACTCGACAGGGCCCGGGGCCAACGTCCTGACTTTC,CASRDSTGPGANVLTF
TRBJ2-7,TRBV19,.,.,TGTGCCAGTAGTTTCGCGGGACAGAACTACGAGCAGTACTTC,CASSFAGQNYEQYF
TRBJ2-5,TRBV28,.,TRBD2,TGTGCCAGCAGTTTACTTCCAGCGGGAGGAGAGACCCAGTACTTC,CASSLLPAGGETQYF
TRBJ1-6,TRBV20-1,few,.,TGCAGTGCTCCCTCGGGGGGGACCTCATATTCACCCCTCCACTTT,CSAPSGGTSYSPLHF
TRBJ2-4,TRBV19,.,.,TGTGCCAGTTCGGTCTCGGCCGGAGACATTCAGTACTTC,CASSVSAGDIQYF
TRBJ2-2,TRBV12-3/TRBV12-4,.,.,TGTGCCAGCAGTTTACAGACCGGGGAGCTGTTTTTT,CASSLQTGELFF
TRBJ1-4,TRBV5-1,few,.,TGCGCCAGCAGCTTGACAGGGAACCTAATGGAAAAACTGTTTTTT,CASSLTGNLMEKLFF
TRBJ2-1,TRBV9,.,.,TGTGCCAGCAGCGCGGAGGTACGGGGTGAGCAGTTCTTC,CASSAEVRGEQFF
TRBJ2-5,TRBV7-3,few,TRBD1,TGTGCCAGCAGCCTTGTGACAGGGGGCTCCTCAGAGACCCAGTACTTC,CASSLVTGGSSETQYF